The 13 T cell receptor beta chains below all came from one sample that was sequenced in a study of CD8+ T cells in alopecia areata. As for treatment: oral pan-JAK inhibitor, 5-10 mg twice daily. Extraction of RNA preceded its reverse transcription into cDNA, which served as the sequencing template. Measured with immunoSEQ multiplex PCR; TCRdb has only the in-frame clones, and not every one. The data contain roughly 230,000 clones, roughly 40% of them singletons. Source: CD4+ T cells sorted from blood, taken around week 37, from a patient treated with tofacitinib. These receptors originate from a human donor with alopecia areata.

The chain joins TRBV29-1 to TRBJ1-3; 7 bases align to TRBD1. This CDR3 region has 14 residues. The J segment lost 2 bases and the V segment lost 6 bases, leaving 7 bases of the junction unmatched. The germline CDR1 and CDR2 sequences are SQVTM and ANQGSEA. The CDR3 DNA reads TGCAGCGTCGACGACAGGGCCGCTGGAAACACCATATATTTT. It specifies CSVDDRAAGNTIYF.

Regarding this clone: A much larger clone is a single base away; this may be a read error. Here the CDR3 reads CASSQTSTSGEISYEQHF. The CDR3, as DNA: TGCGCCAGCAGTCAAACGTCGACTAGCGGGGAAATCTCCTACGAGCAGCACTTC. This rearrangement joins TRBV23-1 to TRBJ2-7; 11 bases match TRBD2. TRBV23-1 is annotated as an ORF whose role is uncertain. CDR3 length equals 18 residues.

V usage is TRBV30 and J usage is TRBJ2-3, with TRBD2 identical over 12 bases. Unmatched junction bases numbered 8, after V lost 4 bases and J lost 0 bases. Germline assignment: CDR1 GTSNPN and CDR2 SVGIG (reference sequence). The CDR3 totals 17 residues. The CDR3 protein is CAWTSGRAAISTDTQYF. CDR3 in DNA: TGTGCCTGGACTAGCGGGAGGGCCGCGATCAGCACAGATACGCAGTATTTT.

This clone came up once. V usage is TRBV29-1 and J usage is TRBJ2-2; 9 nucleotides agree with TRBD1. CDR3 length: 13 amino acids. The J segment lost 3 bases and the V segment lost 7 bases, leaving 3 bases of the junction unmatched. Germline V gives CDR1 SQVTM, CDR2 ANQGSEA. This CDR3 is CSAGTGHTGELFF. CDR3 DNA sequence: TGCAGCGCTGGGACAGGGCACACCGGGGAGCTGTTTTTT.

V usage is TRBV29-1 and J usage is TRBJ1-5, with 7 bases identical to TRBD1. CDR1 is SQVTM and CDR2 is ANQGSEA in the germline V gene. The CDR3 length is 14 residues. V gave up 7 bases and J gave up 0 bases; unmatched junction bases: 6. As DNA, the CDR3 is TGCAGCGCCCGGACAGGTGATAGCAATCAGCCCCAGCATTTT. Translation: CSARTGDSNQPQHF. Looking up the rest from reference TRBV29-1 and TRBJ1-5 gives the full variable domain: SAVISQKPSRDICQRGTSLTIQCQVDSQVTMMFWYRQQPGQSLTLIATANQGSEATYESGFVIDKFPISRPNLTFSTLTVSNMSPEDSSIYLCSARTGDSNQPQHFGDGTRLSIL.

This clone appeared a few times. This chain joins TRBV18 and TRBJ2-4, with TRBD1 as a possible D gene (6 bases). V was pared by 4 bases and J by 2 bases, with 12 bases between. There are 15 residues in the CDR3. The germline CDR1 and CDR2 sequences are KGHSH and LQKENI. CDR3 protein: CASSRQVLSKNIQYF. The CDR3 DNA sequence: TGTGCCAGCTCACGACAGGTGCTGTCCAAAAACATTCAGTACTTC.

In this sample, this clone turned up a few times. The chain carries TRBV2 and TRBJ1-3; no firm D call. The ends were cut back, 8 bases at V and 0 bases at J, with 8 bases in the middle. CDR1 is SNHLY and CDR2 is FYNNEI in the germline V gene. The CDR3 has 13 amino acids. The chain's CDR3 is CASLRDSGNTIYF. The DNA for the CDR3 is TGTGCCAGCTTAAGGGACTCTGGAAACACCATATATTTT.

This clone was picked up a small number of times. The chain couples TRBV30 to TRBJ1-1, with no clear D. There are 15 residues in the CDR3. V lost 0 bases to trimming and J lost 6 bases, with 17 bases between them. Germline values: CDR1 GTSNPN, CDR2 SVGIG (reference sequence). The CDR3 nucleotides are TGTGCCTGGAGTGTACGGAGTACACTACCCCCTGAAGCTTTCTTT. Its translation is CAWSVRSTLPPEAFF.

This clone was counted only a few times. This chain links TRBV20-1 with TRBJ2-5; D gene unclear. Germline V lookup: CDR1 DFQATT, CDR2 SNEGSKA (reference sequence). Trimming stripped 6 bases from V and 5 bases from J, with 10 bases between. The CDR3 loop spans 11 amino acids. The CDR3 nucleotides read TGCAGTGCCCCCCTAAGGGAGACCCAGTACTTC. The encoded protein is CSAPLRETQYF.

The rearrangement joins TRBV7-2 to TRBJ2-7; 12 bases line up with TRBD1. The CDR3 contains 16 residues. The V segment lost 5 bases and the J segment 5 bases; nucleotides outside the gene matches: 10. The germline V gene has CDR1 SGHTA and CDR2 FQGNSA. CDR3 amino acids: CASSARIGTGGDEQYF. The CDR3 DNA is TGTGCCAGCAGCGCGCGGATTGGGACAGGGGGCGACGAGCAGTACTTC.

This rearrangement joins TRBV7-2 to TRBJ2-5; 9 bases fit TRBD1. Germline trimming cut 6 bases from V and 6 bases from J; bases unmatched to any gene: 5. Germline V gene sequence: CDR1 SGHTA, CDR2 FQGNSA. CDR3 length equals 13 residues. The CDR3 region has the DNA TGTGCCAGCAGTGGGACAGGGAGAAAGACCCAGTACTTC. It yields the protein CASSGTGRKTQYF.

This CDR3 is CASSSQREYQETQYF. In DNA, the CDR3 is TGTGCCAGCAGCTCCCAGCGGGAGTACCAAGAGACCCAGTACTTC. This chain joins TRBV5-4 and TRBJ2-5; the match to TRBD2 covers 8 bases. The CDR3 is 15 amino acids. CDR1 and CDR2 from the germline V gene are SGHNT and YYREEE (reference sequence). Losses at the gene ends were 3 bases for V and 0 bases for J; bases not matched to a gene: 4.

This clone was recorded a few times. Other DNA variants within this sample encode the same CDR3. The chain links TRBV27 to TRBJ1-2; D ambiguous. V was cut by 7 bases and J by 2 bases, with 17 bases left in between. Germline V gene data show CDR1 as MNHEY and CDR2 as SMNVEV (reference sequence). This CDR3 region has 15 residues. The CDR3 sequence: CASTLSPRGNYGYTF. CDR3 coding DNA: TGTGCCAGCACCCTAAGCCCCAGAGGGAACTATGGCTACACCTTC.